The sequence of this T cell receptor beta chain was determined in a study of human T cells and chemical hapten exposure. The time point was: patch test 1, 2 weeks after DPC sensitization. Treatment given: therapeutic diphenylcyclopropenone sensitization with weekly scalp DPC. The CDR3 spans 15 residues. The V gene end was trimmed by 3 bases and the J gene end by 3 bases; junction bases not matched to a gene: 4. Looked up from germline, CDR1 is MDHEN and CDR2 is SYDVKM. TCRdb re-derived calls from the RACE reads in MiXCR, one entry per CDR3 protein. The profile covers 75,000 to 100,000 distinct CDR3 sequences, with around 11% appearing a single time and 2.1% taken by the ten largest.

This chain uses TRBV28 with TRBJ2-5, with 10 nucleotides matching TRBD1. This clonotype originated in a woman aged 40 to 50 with alopecia areata. Some clones in this sample may be carry-over from other donors' samples. This material consisted of whole blood, taken in connection with sensitization to the hapten diphenylcyclopropenone (DPC). The CDR3 loop is CASSFIGTGEETQYF. The CDR3, as DNA: TGTGCCAGCAGTTTCATCGGGACAGGGGAAGAGACCCAGTACTTC.